This T cell receptor (beta chain) was obtained from a study of molecular identifiers for immune sequencing clone quantification. TCRdb redid the calling of the PCR reads with MiXCR, one entry per CDR3 protein. In the table there are about 640,000 distinct CDR3 sequences, nearly 20% of which are singletons. In germline, CDR1 is LGHNA, CDR2 YSLEER. Trimming at V came to 1 base and at J to 8 bases, leaving 5 bases not matched to a gene. This CDR3 is 15 amino acids long. The chain is built from TRBV4-3 and TRBJ1-2, with 12 bases fitting TRBD1. The source is a human donor in good health. Some libraries in this study had Jurkat cell RNA spiked in. The source material was naive CD8+ T cells from blood, with Jurkat cell RNA spiked in. Specified subset: FACS-sorted CD8+CD4-CCR7+CD45RA+ naive T cells. The CDR3 loop reads CASSQGTGTGGGYTF. CDR3 nucleotides: TGCGCCAGCAGCCAAGGAACCGGGACAGGGGGCGGCTACACCTTC.